This record looks at one TCR beta chain sequence and its context. This specimen belongs to a study of T cell changes during pregnancy in multiple sclerosis. The method was immunoSEQ multiplex PCR; TCRdb's version includes in-frame clones alone and lacks a portion of them. In the table there are some 60,000 clones, about 88% of which are singletons. The origin of this receptor is a female donor with multiple sclerosis, enrolled in a pregnancy study. This material consisted of CD4+ T cells from peripheral blood mononuclear cells, taken in the third trimester of pregnancy.

In DNA, the CDR3 is TGTGCCAGCAGCGTATGGTCAGGCGAGGGCTACACCTTC. Translating it yields CASSVWSGEGYTF. The chain has TRBV9 and TRBJ1-2; D is unresolved. Germline assignment: CDR1 SGDLS and CDR2 YYNGEE. V was cut by 1 base and J by 8 bases, with 12 bases left in between. The CDR3 runs to 13 residues.